This T cell receptor (beta chain) is from a study of cytomegalovirus exposure and HLA in healthy donors. Study results and caveats: It was approximately 170 TCR beta chains that were listed as cytomegalovirus-associated. Rare TCR sequences predominated, though certain public TCRs were found in many donors. Within the 95 to 150 validation repertoires, first-cohort TCR clusters tended to co-occur, according to a later analysis.

This CDR3 comprises 17 residues. Germline V gene sequence: CDR1 SGHTS, CDR2 YDEGEE. The V segment lost 4 bases and the J segment 2 bases; nucleotides outside the gene matches: 14. Assay used: immunoSEQ multiplex PCR; TCRdb lists only in-frame clones, some missing. The sample gives around 160,000 clones, 88% of which show up once; around 3% is in the top ten. Points on this clone: The antigen is undetermined.

The gene calls are TRBV5-8 and TRBJ2-5; TRBD2 matches 7 bases. The sequencing input was PBMCs. The receptor's source is a man between 18 and 35 years old in good health and CMV-seronegative. CDR3 DNA: TGTGCCAGCAGCCAGTCCCTTGGAGGAGCGGGGCAAGAGACCCAGTACTTC. Its protein is CASSQSLGGAGQETQYF.